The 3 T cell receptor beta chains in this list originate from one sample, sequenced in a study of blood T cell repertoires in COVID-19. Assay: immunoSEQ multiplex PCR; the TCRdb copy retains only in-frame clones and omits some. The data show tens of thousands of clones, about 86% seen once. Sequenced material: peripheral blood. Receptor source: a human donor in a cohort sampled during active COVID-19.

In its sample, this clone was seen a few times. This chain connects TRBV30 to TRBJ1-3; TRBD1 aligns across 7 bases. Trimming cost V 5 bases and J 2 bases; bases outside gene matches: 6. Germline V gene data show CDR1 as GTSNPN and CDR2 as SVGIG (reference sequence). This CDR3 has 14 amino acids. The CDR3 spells CAWGLGTAGNTIYF. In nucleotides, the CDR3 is TGTGCCTGGGGACTGGGGACAGCTGGAAACACCATATATTTT.

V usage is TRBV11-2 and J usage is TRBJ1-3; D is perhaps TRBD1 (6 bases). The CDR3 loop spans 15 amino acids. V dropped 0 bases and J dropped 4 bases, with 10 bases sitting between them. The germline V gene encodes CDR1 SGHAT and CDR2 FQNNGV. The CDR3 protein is CASSLDSGAGNTIYF. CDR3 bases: TGTGCCAGCAGCTTAGATTCAGGGGCGGGAAACACCATATATTTT. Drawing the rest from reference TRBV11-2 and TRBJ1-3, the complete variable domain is EAGVAQSPRYKIIEKRQSVAFWCNPISGHATLYWYQQILGQGPKLLIQFQNNGVVDDSQLPKDRFSAERLKGVDSTLKIQPAKLEDSAVYLCASSLDSGAGNTIYFGEGSWLTVV.

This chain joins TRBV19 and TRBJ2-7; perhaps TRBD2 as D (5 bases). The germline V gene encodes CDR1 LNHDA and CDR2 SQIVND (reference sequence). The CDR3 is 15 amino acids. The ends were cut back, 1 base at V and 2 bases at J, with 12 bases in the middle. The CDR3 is CASSIGGSPTYEQYF. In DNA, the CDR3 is TGTGCCAGTAGTATAGGAGGGTCCCCGACCTACGAGCAGTACTTC.